Below are 17 T cell receptor beta chains sequenced from a single sample in a study of OX40 agonist ivuxolimab in advanced cancers. Here immunoSEQ multiplex PCR was the method, and the copy in TCRdb shows in-frame clones only, minus some. The sample lists 35,000 to 45,000 clones; 85% were seen once. The input for sequencing was CD4+ or CD8+ T cells sorted from blood, taken in a trial of the OX40 agonist ivuxolimab. The receptors here all came from an adult with an advanced solid tumor such as melanoma, head and neck, liver or kidney cancer.

This chain connects TRBV7-3 to TRBJ1-1, with D uncertain. V lost 3 bases, J lost 1 base, and 3 bases lay in between. Germline CDR1 SGHTA, CDR2 FQGTGA. The CDR3 length is 12 residues. CDR3 sequence: CASSFGNTEAFF. In nucleotides, the CDR3 is TGTGCCAGCAGCTTCGGGAACACTGAAGCTTTCTTT.

The chain recombines TRBV29-1 with TRBJ2-7; D call uncertain. The CDR3 has 14 amino acids. Between the trimmed V and J ends, which lost 4 bases and 2 bases, there was a span of 15 bases. Germline V CDR1 and CDR2: SQVTM, ANQGSEA. The CDR3 DNA is TGCAGCGTTGCGGGTCTTGGATCGGCCTACGAGCAGTACTTC. It codes for CSVAGLGSAYEQYF.

The chain recombines TRBV11-3 with TRBJ1-2; D might be TRBD1 (6 bases). The CDR3 is made up of 14 amino acids. Germline-derived CDR1 and CDR2 are SGHNT and YENEEA. Trimming shortened V by 3 bases and J by 5 bases, and 13 bases separated the two germline ends. In DNA, the CDR3 is TGTGCCAGCAGCTTTGGGACAAGTTTTTATGGCTACACCTTC. Protein sequence: CASSFGTSFYGYTF.

This clone was found a few times. The J gene is TRBJ2-2, the V gene TRBV7-2, with a tentative D call TRBD1 (5 bases). The CDR3 spans 13 residues. Trimming removed 5 bases at V and 8 bases at J, with 12 bases between. The V gene's germline CDR1 is SGHTA and CDR2 FQGNSA. The CDR3 nucleotides read TGTGCCAGCAGCCCCGCGTGGACAGGGGAGCTGTTTTTT. The encoded protein is CASSPAWTGELFF. The entire variable domain, with the rest obtained from reference TRBV7-2 and TRBJ2-2, is as follows: GAGVSQSPSNKVTEKGKDVELRCDPISGHTALYWYRQSLGQGLEFLIYFQGNSAPDKSGLPSDRFSAERTGGSVSTLTIQRTQQEDSAVYLCASSPAWTGELFFGEGSRLTVL.

V gene TRBV4-2 combines with J gene TRBJ1-2; D possibly corresponds to TRBD1 (5 bases). Germline-derived CDR1 and CDR2 are LGHNA and YNFKEQ. Trimming cost V 0 bases and J 8 bases, with 10 bases left between them. This CDR3 comprises 13 residues. CDR3 nucleotide sequence: TGTGCCAGCAGCCAAGAATGGGGGAGCGGCTACACCTTC. Residues: CASSQEWGSGYTF.

V and J are TRBV6-5 and TRBJ1-5; 7 positions agree with TRBD1. Looked up from germline, CDR1 is MNHEY and CDR2 is SVGAGI. The CDR3 extends over 15 amino acids. With V trimmed by 6 bases and J by 2 bases, 7 bases remained unmatched. CDR3 region: CASRSTGNGNQPQHF. DNA for the CDR3: TGTGCCAGCAGGTCGACAGGGAACGGCAATCAGCCCCAGCATTTT.

The genes are TRBV27 and TRBJ1-1; D unresolved. The V gene lost 7 bases and the J gene lost 3 bases, with 12 bases spanning the gap. The germline gives CDR1 MNHEY, CDR2 SMNVEV (reference sequence). The CDR3 is 13 residues long. The CDR3 coding sequence is TGTGCCAGCATGTGGTCTGGGGACACTGAAGCTTTCTTT. This encodes CASMWSGDTEAFF.

The chain uses TRBV30 and TRBJ2-7; D perhaps matches TRBD2 (6 bases). Germline V gene lookup returns CDR1 GTSNPN and CDR2 SVGIG (reference sequence). V was pared by 0 bases and J by 3 bases, with 12 bases between. The CDR3 consists of 14 residues. Here the CDR3 reads CAWSVGGPSYEQYF. CDR3 bases: TGTGCCTGGAGTGTTGGAGGGCCCAGCTACGAGCAGTACTTC.

The chain links TRBV20-1 to TRBJ1-2; perhaps TRBD1 as D (6 bases). The CDR3 sequence is 11 residues long. The germline V and J ends were trimmed by 8 bases and 7 bases, with 14 bases remaining between them. The germline gives CDR1 DFQATT, CDR2 SNEGSKA (reference sequence). CDR3 nucleotides: TGCAGTATGAAGGGGGAGAGTGGCTACACCTTC. Encoded protein: CSMKGESGYTF.

The chain links TRBV18 to TRBJ2-5; no firm D call. The CDR3 covers 11 residues. Looked up from germline, CDR1 is KGHSH and CDR2 is LQKENI. V was clipped by 4 bases and J by 3 bases, with 3 bases between them. The DNA of the CDR3 is TGTGCCAGCTCACACGAAGAGACCCAGTACTTC. Residues: CASSHEETQYF.

The rearrangement uses TRBV27 and TRBJ2-7, with 13 bases lining up with TRBD2. Per the germline V gene, CDR1 is MNHEY and CDR2 is SMNVEV (reference sequence). The CDR3 length is 16 residues. Germline trimming cut 3 bases from V and 3 bases from J; bases unmatched to any gene: 5. CDR3 nucleotide sequence: TGTGCCAGCAGTTTTGTGGGACTAGCGGGGAACTACGAGCAGTACTTC. Encoded protein: CASSFVGLAGNYEQYF.

The chain recombines TRBV28 with TRBJ1-3; D gene unclear. V shed 6 bases and J shed 0 bases, with 12 bases lying between them. Germline V gives CDR1 MDHEN, CDR2 SYDVKM. The length of the CDR3 is 15 residues. The CDR3 DNA reads as TGTGCCAGCAGCCGCTCGGCGAGCTCTGGAAACACCATATATTTT. Translated, it gives CASSRSASSGNTIYF.

The V gene is TRBV6-5, the J gene TRBJ1-2; D unclear. V was shortened by 9 bases and J by 0 bases, with 14 bases between the two germline ends. The CDR3 runs to 14 residues. The germline CDR1 and CDR2 sequences are MNHEY and SVGAGI. The CDR3 DNA reads TGTGCCAGTACCCGACAACAAGCTAACTATGGCTACACCTTC. Encoded protein: CASTRQQANYGYTF.

This rearrangement joins TRBV11-2 to TRBJ1-2; 9 bases are shared with TRBD1. V shed 5 bases, J shed 2 bases, and the junction held 12 bases outside the gene matches. This CDR3 is built from 17 residues. Germline CDR1 and CDR2: SGHAT and FQNNGV. CDR3 sequence (DNA): TGTGCCAGCAGCCCTTTGGGACAGGGAAGAAGAAACTATGGCTACACCTTC. This encodes CASSPLGQGRRNYGYTF.

This sequence joins TRBV25-1 and TRBJ2-1; 8 bases are a match to TRBD2. The length of the CDR3 is 16 residues. Trimming cost V 3 bases and J 9 bases; bases outside gene matches: 13. The germline V gene encodes CDR1 MGHDK and CDR2 SYGVNS. The CDR3 sequence is CASSDGVSGISGEQFF. The CDR3 nucleotides read TGTGCCAGCAGTGACGGTGTTAGCGGGATTTCGGGTGAGCAGTTCTTC.

This chain links TRBV4-3 with TRBJ1-4, with TRBD1 matching 10 bases. CDR1 and CDR2 from the germline V gene are LGHNA and YSLEER. With V trimmed by 1 base and J by 8 bases, 4 bases remained unmatched. There are 15 residues in the CDR3. CDR3 in amino acids: CASSQGGQGLEKLFF. The CDR3 DNA is TGCGCCAGCAGCCAAGGGGGACAGGGGTTGGAAAAACTGTTTTTT.

The chain recombines TRBV7-9 with TRBJ2-7, with D unresolved. The germline CDR1 and CDR2 sequences are SEHNR and FQNEAQ (reference sequence). There are 14 residues in the CDR3. Deletions cut 0 bases from V and 3 bases from J, with 9 bases between. The CDR3 nucleotides read TGTGCCAGCAGCTTAGCTGGGCCGGGCTACGAGCAGTACTTC. This gives the protein CASSLAGPGYEQYF.